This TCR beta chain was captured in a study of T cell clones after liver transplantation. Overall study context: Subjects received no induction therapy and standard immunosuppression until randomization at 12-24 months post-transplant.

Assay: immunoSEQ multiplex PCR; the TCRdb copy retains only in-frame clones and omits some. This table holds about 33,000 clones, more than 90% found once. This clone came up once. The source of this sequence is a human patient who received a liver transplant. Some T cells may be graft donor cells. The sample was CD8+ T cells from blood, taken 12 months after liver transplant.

The CDR3 protein is CASSFEGQGYSPLHF. The CDR3 coding sequence is TGTGCCAGCAGTTTTGAGGGACAGGGGTATTCACCCCTCCACTTT. This chain joins TRBV27 and TRBJ1-6; 10 nucleotides align to TRBD1. Germline V gene sequence: CDR1 MNHEY, CDR2 SMNVEV (reference sequence). CDR3 length: 15 amino acids. Trimming cost V 3 bases and J 8 bases; bases outside gene matches: 4.